A single sample gave rise to the 13 T cell receptor beta chains below, sequenced in a study of blood T cells in healthy people across ages. For the second PCR, which ran for roughly 7 to 11 cycles, a sample-barcoded 5' primer and a J-beta primer mix were used. From the 5' RACE reads, TCRdb called clonotypes with MiXCR, one entry per CDR3 protein. The top ten clones hold about 21% of a sample with about a million distinct CDR3 sequences, 51% of them seen once. Sequencing input: blood. These receptors came from a woman aged 55-70 years in good health.

The chain employs TRBV3-1 and TRBJ1-5; TRBD1 might be the D (5 bases). Germline V gives CDR1 LGHDT, CDR2 YNNKEL (reference sequence). The CDR3 length is 16 residues. Trimming removed 4 bases at V and 1 base at J, with 14 bases between. The CDR3: CASSLSGWGSNQPQHF. The CDR3, as DNA: TGTGCCAGCAGCCTCTCGGGTTGGGGGAGCAATCAGCCCCAGCATTTT.

The chain has TRBV4-1 and TRBJ1-5; a weak D match, TRBD1 (5 bases). Trimming pared 4 bases from V and 1 base from J, leaving 11 bases between. Germline V gene sequence: CDR1 MGHRA, CDR2 YSYEKL. This CDR3 has 15 residues. CDR3 DNA sequence: TGCGCCAGCAGCCGAACGGCAGGGAGCAATCAGCCCCAGCATTTT. It encodes CASSRTAGSNQPQHF.

This clonotype showed up many times. The chain links TRBV28 to TRBJ2-4; 7 nucleotides line up with TRBD1. The CDR3 covers 18 residues. V was pared by 6 bases and J by 0 bases, with 14 bases of the junction left unmatched. The V gene's germline CDR1 is MDHEN and CDR2 SYDVKM. The CDR3 region has the DNA TGTGCCAGCAGCAAACTCATCGGGACAGAGGTAGCCAAAAACATTCAGTACTTC. Its translation is CASSKLIGTEVAKNIQYF. The variable domain in full, completed from reference TRBV28 and TRBJ2-4, reads DVKVTQSSRYLVKRTGEKVFLECVQDMDHENMFWYRQDPGLGLRLIYFSYDVKMKEKGDIPEGYSVSREKKERFSLILESASTNQTSMYLCASSKLIGTEVAKNIQYFGAGTRLSVL.

The chain has TRBV4-1 and TRBJ1-2; D not certain. V shed 6 bases and J shed 3 bases, with 14 bases lying between them. This CDR3 has 14 residues. Per germline, CDR1 MGHRA and CDR2 YSYEKL. CDR3 amino acids: CASRLIGSHYGYTF. In nucleotides, the CDR3 is TGCGCCAGCAGACTAATAGGCAGCCACTATGGCTACACCTTC.

This rearrangement joins TRBV11-2 to TRBJ2-1; 7 positions agree with TRBD2. The CDR3 spans 14 residues. From germline, CDR1 is SGHAT and CDR2 FQNNGV. V lost 3 bases and J lost 8; bases outside the gene matches: 7. For the CDR3, the DNA is TGTGCCAGCAGCTTCGGGGGAGGGGAGGATGAGCAGTTCTTC. Translated: CASSFGGGEDEQFF.

The chain couples TRBV6-5 to TRBJ2-7, with 10 bases that match TRBD2. Germline CDR1 MNHEY, CDR2 SVGAGI. The ends lost 6 bases at V and 1 base at J; junction bases unmatched: 9. The length of the CDR3 is 16 residues. The CDR3 loop reads CASRRSSGSPSYEQYF. DNA for the CDR3: TGTGCCAGCAGGCGATCTAGCGGGAGCCCTTCCTACGAGCAGTACTTC.

The chain recombines TRBV28 with TRBJ2-7; D possibly corresponds to TRBD2 (6 bases). V lost 7 bases and J 4 bases, leaving 20 bases between the germline ends. Germline loops: CDR1 MDHEN, CDR2 SYDVKM. CDR3 length equals 15 residues. The CDR3 DNA follows: TGTGCCAGCACTAGGACCAGGCCCGGGAGTTACGAGCAGTACTTC. This gives the protein CASTRTRPGSYEQYF.

The CDR3 loop reads CASSQTDREKAFF. Here the CDR3 DNA reads TGTGCCAGCAGCCAAACTGACAGGGAAAAAGCTTTCTTT. V and J are TRBV28 and TRBJ1-1, with 7 bases aligning to TRBD1. The CDR3 runs to 13 residues. Germline CDR1 reads MDHEN; CDR2 reads SYDVKM. Unmatched junction bases numbered 10, after V lost 6 bases and J lost 9 bases.

This chain links TRBV12-3 or TRBV12-4 with TRBJ2-3; 11 bases are shared with TRBD2. The CDR3 has 15 residues. J was trimmed by 8 bases and V by 6 bases; bases with no gene match: 10. The CDR3 region is CASSFSGRASGTQYF. The CDR3 coding sequence is TGTGCCAGCAGCTTTAGCGGGAGGGCATCCGGTACGCAGTATTTT.

V is TRBV27 and J is TRBJ2-7; no clear D. The V gene's germline CDR1 is MNHEY and CDR2 SMNVEV (reference sequence). The CDR3 is 20 residues long. V lost 2 bases and J lost 2, with 28 bases in between. CDR3 DNA sequence: TGTGCCAGCAGTTTAATCCCCCTGATAGGCAGCCCCCCTCCGCCCTACGAGCAGTACTTC. It specifies CASSLIPLIGSPPPPYEQYF.

Comments on this clonotype: One junction end does not reproduce the germline sequence, and a read error may be involved. The CDR3 sequence: CRVGTNVLTF. In DNA, the CDR3 is TGCAGAGTTGGAACCAACGTCCTGACTTTC. J is TRBJ2-6 and V is TRBV29-1, with no clear D. The CDR3 has 10 amino acids. The V gene's germline CDR1 is SQVTM and CDR2 ANQGSEA.

This clonotype was counted a few times. This chain connects TRBV15 to TRBJ1-4, with D unresolved. The CDR3 contains 14 residues. V lost 1 base and J 8 bases, leaving 11 bases between the germline ends. The germline gives CDR1 LNHNV, CDR2 YYDKDF (reference sequence). This CDR3 is CATSRGAPREKLFF. DNA for the CDR3: TGTGCCACCAGCAGAGGGGCGCCCCGCGAAAAACTGTTTTTT.

The chain combines TRBV20-1 with TRBJ2-5; D may be TRBD1 (6 bases). The CDR3 is 12 residues long. V dropped 4 bases and J dropped 2 bases, with 8 bases sitting between them. The V gene's germline CDR1 is DFQATT and CDR2 SNEGSKA (reference sequence). DNA for the CDR3: TGCAGTGCTACGGGGACACAAGAGACCCAGTACTTC. Its translation is CSATGTQETQYF.